This T cell receptor (beta chain) was observed in a study of blood T cell repertoires in COVID-19 (dated by TCRdb to 2018 to 2021). Notes on the research overall: Collaborator samples came from the United States, Italy and Spain and covered acute and convalescent phases of COVID-19. Where HLA class I and class II types were available, the types were taken from metadata supplied by the sample provider, not from assay-based typing. The dataset comprised deeply sampled blood TCRbeta repertoires from subjects exposed to, actively infected with, or recovered from COVID-19. Nearly every sample came with metadata listing a de-identified subject ID, COVID-19 status, age in years and sex. The samples were drawn from two sources: the first 160 participants of the ongoing ImmuneRACE study, and 1,000 to 1,500 subjects contributed by 6 global collaborators. The prospective study material was composed of cDNA or gDNA derived from T cells, B-cell-depleted T cells, or PBMCs. The repertoires were made available in a free public database intended to serve as a resource for research on the immune response to SARS-CoV-2. The paper as a whole reports these results and caveats: Clinical and demographic metadata were provided uncurated, with the amount varying by source and participant.

The collaborating institutions used their own protocols to collect whole blood in K2EDTA tubes. For TCRbeta analysis, collaborators shipped samples as frozen whole blood, isolated PBMCs, or DNA extracted from either of those sample types. Per the germline V gene, MDHEN is the CDR1 and SYDVKM is the CDR2. The germline ends are 16 bases apart after V is trimmed by 7 bases and J by 6 bases. The CDR3 holds 14 amino acids from the cysteine to the phenylalanine. Only the CDR3 part of the read is kept: 42 bases, read in frame from the first base. The immunoSEQ Assay, a bias-controlled multiplex PCR, was used to amplify TCRbeta CDR3 regions from genomic DNA. The paper's data handling went like this. The number of nucleated cells in each sample was estimated by amplification of reference gene primers within the assay. To quantify the absolute abundance of each unique TCRbeta CDR3 rearrangement, sequence reads were collapsed and filtered. For each sample, productive Simpson clonality was calculated as the square root of Simpson's diversity index over productive rearrangements. TCRdb took over this immuneACCESS table, retaining in-frame rearrangements with V and J assigned. Such tables are incomplete; in checked studies, under half of the missing clones stem from an unresolved V gene, and the remainder is unexplained. The V and J calls and the clone size are those of that table, but D and trimming were determined from the DNA. In this sample the table shows about 100,000 clones, around 94% of which occur a single time. The ten largest make up approximately 5.4% of the sample.

As to this clone: This clone's antigen is unknown. No base quality information exists; no much larger clone differs at one position.

Sample: peripheral blood. The sequence links TRBV28 to TRBJ2-1, with TRBD1 tentatively as D gene (6 bases match). The source of this sequence is a man aged 50-59 years with active COVID-19. The DNA sequence is TGTGCCAGCATCAACAGGGCACGGGGCAATGAGCAGTTCTTC. This is translated as CASINRARGNEQFF.